This paragraph covers one TCR beta chain sequence. The target antigen is unknown. The data are from a study of shared clonotypes between healthy human individuals. Study information: Per-donor plates numbered three CD4 naive, three CD4 memory, two CD8 naive and one CD8 memory.

General observations from the study: The four-donor shared clonotypes exceeded non-shared clonotypes in generation probability, with non-shared ones scoring lower.

This CDR3 contains 14 residues. Trimming removed 7 bases from V and 2 bases from J, with 13 bases in between. Germline-derived CDR1 and CDR2 are LNHDA and SQIVND (reference sequence). The protocol was immunoSEQ multiplex PCR, while the TCRdb copy is restricted to in-frame clones and leaves out a portion. The table has roughly 1,500,000 clones, approximately 98% seen once. There were no recent acute infections or vaccinations among the donors, who were healthy HIV-negative adults. This TCR derives from a man aged 25 to 40 in good health. Material: naive CD4+ T cells sorted from blood. As for subset: CD45RA+ positively selected. The V call is TRBV19, the J call TRBJ2-3; a possible D gene is TRBD2 (6 bases). The CDR3 loop is CASNLGSHTDTQYF. CDR3 bases: TGTGCCAGTAATCTCGGGAGCCACACAGATACGCAGTATTTT. The complete variable domain, with remaining parts taken from reference TRBV19 and TRBJ2-3, reads DGGITQSPKYLFRKEGQNVTLSCEQNLNHDAMYWYRQDPGQGLRLIYYSQIVNDFQKGDIAEGYSVSREKKESFPLTVTSAQKNPTAFYLCASNLGSHTDTQYFGPGTRLTVL.